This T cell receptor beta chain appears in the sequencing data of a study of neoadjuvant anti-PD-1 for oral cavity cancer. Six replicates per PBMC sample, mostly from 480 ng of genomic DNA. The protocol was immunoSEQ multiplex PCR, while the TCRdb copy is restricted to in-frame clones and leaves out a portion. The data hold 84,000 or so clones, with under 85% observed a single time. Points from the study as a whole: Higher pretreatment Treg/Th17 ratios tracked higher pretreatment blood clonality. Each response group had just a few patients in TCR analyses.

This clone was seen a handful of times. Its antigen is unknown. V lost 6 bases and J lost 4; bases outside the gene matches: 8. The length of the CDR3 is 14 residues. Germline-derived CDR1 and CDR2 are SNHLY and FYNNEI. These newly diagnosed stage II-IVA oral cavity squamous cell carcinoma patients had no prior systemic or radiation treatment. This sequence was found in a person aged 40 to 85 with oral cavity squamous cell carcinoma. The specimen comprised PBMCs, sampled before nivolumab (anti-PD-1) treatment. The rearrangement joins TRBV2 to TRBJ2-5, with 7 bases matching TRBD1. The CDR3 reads CASRPDRDRETQYF. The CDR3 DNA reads TGTGCCAGCAGGCCTGACAGGGATCGAGAGACCCAGTACTTC. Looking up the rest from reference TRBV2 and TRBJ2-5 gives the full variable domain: EPEVTQTPSHQVTQMGQEVILRCVPISNHLYFYWYRQILGQKVEFLVSFYNNEISEKSEIFDDQFSVERPDGSNFTLKIRSTKLEDSAMYFCASRPDRDRETQYFGPGTRLLVL.